This entry concerns a single T cell receptor (beta chain). These data come from a study of blood T cell repertoires in COVID-19. Study context: Acute and convalescent COVID-19 specimens originated in the United States, Italy and Spain. Sources were T cells, B-cell-depleted T cells, or PBMCs; the material itself was cDNA or gDNA.

In the source study's methods: Amplification of reference gene primers was used by the study to estimate nucleated cell counts. Assay used: immunoSEQ multiplex PCR; TCRdb lists only in-frame clones, some missing. V, J and clone size are those of that table, while D and trimming were read from the DNA. The table has about 85,000 clones, 85% to 95% seen once. This CDR3 spans 14 amino acids. Germline V gene sequence: CDR1 MNHEY, CDR2 SVGEGT. J was trimmed by 8 bases and V by 2 bases; bases with no gene match: 5. The TCR comes from a human donor with active COVID-19. The donor label of this sample is uncertain. The chain has TRBV6-2 or TRBV6-3 and TRBJ1-1, with TRBD1 identical over 10 bases. Input material: peripheral blood. CDR3: CASSYQDRGREAFF. In nucleotides, the CDR3 is TGTGCCAGCAGTTACCAGGACAGGGGGAGGGAAGCTTTCTTT.